One and the same sample provided the 20 T cell receptor beta chains below, sequenced in a study of human T cells and chemical hapten exposure. Stated time point: patch test 2, 6 weeks after DPC sensitization. The treatment is: therapeutic diphenylcyclopropenone sensitization with weekly scalp DPC. Extraction yielded total RNA from whole blood (unfractionated). TCRdb reprocessed the RACE reads with MiXCR, giving one entry per CDR3 protein. The sample lists tens of thousands of distinct CDR3 sequences, approximately 10% seen once, with more than 13% in the top ten. This specimen was whole blood, taken in connection with sensitization to the hapten diphenylcyclopropenone (DPC). These receptors all stem from a woman aged 25 to 45 with alopecia areata. Some clones in this sample may be carry-over from other donors' samples.

This chain connects TRBV7-2 to TRBJ2-5, with D uncertain. The CDR3 has 14 residues. The germline V and J ends were trimmed by 5 bases and 1 base, with 11 bases remaining between them. Germline CDR1 and CDR2: SGHTA and FQGNSA. The CDR3 reads CASSRPGTQETQYF. The CDR3 DNA reads TGTGCCAGCAGCCGTCCCGGAACCCAAGAGACCCAGTACTTC.

This clonotype showed up just a few times. The chain is built from TRBV27 and TRBJ1-5; a weak D match, TRBD1 (5 bases). Per the germline V gene, CDR1 is MNHEY and CDR2 is SMNVEV (reference sequence). This CDR3 has 16 residues. CDR3 coding DNA: TGTGTCACTGCTCCCGCCTTCAGGGAAGGGAATCAGCCCCAGCATTTT. Amino acid sequence: CVTAPAFREGNQPQHF.

This clonotype came up many times. The chain couples TRBV7-2 to TRBJ2-3; weak D call: TRBD1 (5 bases). Germline CDR1 reads SGHTA; CDR2 reads FQGNSA. V was shortened by 5 bases and J by 0 bases, with 18 bases between the two germline ends. CDR3 length: 17 amino acids. The CDR3 spells CASSLYSIRQSTDTQYF. The CDR3 DNA sequence: TGTGCCAGCAGCCTCTATTCAATTCGACAGAGCACAGATACGCAGTATTTT.

The V gene is TRBV4-1, the J gene TRBJ2-3, with 9 bases matching TRBD2. V shed 1 base and J 6 bases; nucleotides not matched to a gene: 5. The CDR3 spans 15 residues. Per the germline V gene, CDR1 is MGHRA and CDR2 is YSYEKL. CDR3 region: CASSQVPSGEDTQYF. The CDR3 DNA reads as TGCGCCAGCAGCCAAGTCCCTAGCGGGGAGGATACGCAGTATTTT.

This clonotype has at least ten counts. The CDR3 nucleotides read TGTGCCAGCAGTGCCCCGGGGGCTAGCGGACGCACAGATACGCAGTATTTT. Translating it yields CASSAPGASGRTDTQYF. The chain couples TRBV28 to TRBJ2-3; D possibly corresponds to TRBD2 (7 bases). Trimming removed 5 bases from V and 1 base from J, with 19 bases in between. The CDR3 extends over 17 amino acids. CDR1 and CDR2 from the germline V gene are MDHEN and SYDVKM.

This chain connects TRBV19 to TRBJ2-5; D unresolved. Trimming removed 5 bases at V and 5 bases at J, with 6 bases between. The CDR3 spans 11 residues. Germline CDR1 reads LNHDA; CDR2 reads SQIVND (reference sequence). This CDR3 is CASSQWETQYF. The CDR3 DNA sequence: TGTGCCAGTAGTCAGTGGGAGACCCAGTACTTC.

This clonotype appeared many times. The V gene is TRBV6-5, the J gene TRBJ2-2, with 8 bases aligning to TRBD2. V shed 5 bases and J 7 bases; nucleotides not matched to a gene: 9. The V gene's germline CDR1 is MNHEY and CDR2 SVGAGI. This CDR3 contains 15 residues. This CDR3 reads CASSTPGGADGELFF. In DNA, the CDR3 is TGTGCCAGCAGTACACCCGGGGGGGCGGACGGGGAGCTGTTTTTT.

CDR3 DNA: TGTGCCAGCATGTTCGCCGGAACAACGAACTACGAGCAGTACTTC. Protein product: CASMFAGTTNYEQYF. This chain uses TRBV6-1 with TRBJ2-7; no clear D. Per the germline V gene, CDR1 is MNHNS and CDR2 is SASEGT. The CDR3 is 15 residues long. V lost 7 bases to trimming and J lost 3 bases, with 19 bases between them.

This chain links TRBV9 with TRBJ2-7, with a weak D call TRBD1 (6 bases). The CDR3 length is 16 residues. Trimming took off 2 bases at V and 2 bases at J, with 17 bases between the two ends. The V gene's germline CDR1 is SGDLS and CDR2 YYNGEE. The DNA for the CDR3 is TGTGCCAGCAGCGTTACGGACAGCCCCCTGACCTACGAGCAGTACTTC. This sequence encodes CASSVTDSPLTYEQYF.

Remarks on this clonotype: The junction shows a germline mismatch at one end, possibly a read error. The chain uses TRBV7-2 and TRBJ2-5, with 8 bases lining up with TRBD2. In germline, CDR1 is SGHTA, CDR2 FQGNSA. The CDR3 consists of 15 residues. Here the CDR3 reads CASSLGPAGVETQYF. The CDR3 DNA sequence: TGTGCCAGCAGTTTAGGTCCAGCGGGGGTTGAGACCCAGTACTTC.

This clonotype has at least ten counts. The chain couples TRBV5-6 to TRBJ2-3; D is unclear. Per germline, CDR1 SGHDT and CDR2 YYEEEE. The CDR3 length is 14 residues. Trimming removed 0 bases at V and 2 bases at J, with 7 bases between. Here the CDR3 reads CASSLGGYTDTQYF. The CDR3 coding sequence is TGTGCCAGCAGCTTGGGCGGATACACAGATACGCAGTATTTT.

Note on this clonotype: Likely a read error: the CDR3 ends without its conserved phenylalanine or tryptophan. The chain has TRBV5-1 and TRBJ1-2; unclear D gene. This CDR3 spans 13 amino acids. The germline CDR1 and CDR2 sequences are SGHRS and YFSETQ. V lost 0 bases and J lost 5, with 8 bases in between. The chain's CDR3 is CASSLGQRYGYTL. The CDR3 bases are TGCGCCAGCAGCTTGGGGCAGAGGTATGGCTACACCTTG.

The rearrangement uses TRBV7-9 and TRBJ2-7; 9 bases align to TRBD1. The CDR3 loop spans 15 amino acids. V was clipped by 7 bases and J by 4 bases; unmatched bases: 11. Germline CDR1 is SEHNR and CDR2 is FQNEAQ (reference sequence). CDR3: CASNSDRGLYYEQYF. The CDR3, as DNA: TGTGCCAGCAATTCGGACAGGGGTCTTTATTACGAGCAGTACTTC.

The gene calls are TRBV20-1 and TRBJ2-5; a weak D match, TRBD1 (5 bases). The CDR3 contains 14 residues. V was cut by 6 bases and J by 2 bases, with 16 bases left in between. In germline, CDR1 is DFQATT, CDR2 SNEGSKA (reference sequence). The CDR3 region has the DNA TGCAGTGCCGCGGACAAGAACCTTCAAGAGACCCAGTACTTC. Translated: CSAADKNLQETQYF.

There are a few counts of this clonotype. This chain links TRBV18 with TRBJ2-7, with D perhaps matching TRBD1 or TRBD2 (5 bases each). Trimming stripped 3 bases from V and 2 bases from J, with 14 bases between. The CDR3 sequence is 15 residues long. Germline V CDR1 and CDR2: KGHSH, LQKENI. The CDR3 here is CASSPTGTQAYEQYF. The CDR3 DNA follows: TGTGCCAGCTCACCTACCGGGACCCAAGCCTACGAGCAGTACTTC.

Many counts were recorded for this clonotype. The gene calls are TRBV7-2 and TRBJ2-5; D possibly corresponds to TRBD2 (7 bases). V lost 1 base to trimming and J lost 5 bases, with 11 bases between them. CDR3 length: 14 amino acids. The germline V gene encodes CDR1 SGHTA and CDR2 FQGNSA. The CDR3 sequence: CASSLGGGGETQYF. The CDR3, as DNA: TGTGCCAGCAGCTTAGGGGGGGGCGGTGAGACCCAGTACTTC.

This chain links TRBV5-4 with TRBJ2-6; D is possibly TRBD2 (5 bases). The CDR3 has 17 amino acids. Trimming removed 4 bases at V and 0 bases at J, with 14 bases between. Germline CDR1 is SGHNT and CDR2 is YYREEE (reference sequence). The CDR3, as DNA: TGTGCCAGCAGCCCCAGCGGCCGGCTCTCTGGGGCCAACGTCCTGACTTTC. It yields the protein CASSPSGRLSGANVLTF. The full variable domain, in which reference TRBV5-4 and TRBJ2-6 provide the parts outside the CDR3, is ETGVTQSPTHLIKTRGQQVTLRCSSQSGHNTVSWYQQALGQGPQFIFQYYREEENGRGNFPPRFSGLQFPNYSSELNVNALELDDSALYLCASSPSGRLSGANVLTFGAGSRLTVL.

The table lists this clonotype with a few counts. The V call is TRBV7-2, the J call TRBJ2-5, with TRBD1 as a possible D gene (5 bases). With 1 base removed from V and 5 bases from J, the gap between germline ends came to 14 bases. Germline CDR1 is SGHTA and CDR2 is FQGNSA. The CDR3 has 15 amino acids. The CDR3 nucleotides are TGTGCCAGCAGCTTAGGTGGCGCGGACACGGAGACCCAGTACTTC. This translates into CASSLGGADTETQYF.

Many counts were recorded for this clonotype. The V and J genes are TRBV4-1 and TRBJ1-1, with D perhaps TRBD1 (6 bases). The CDR3 covers 14 residues. Germline V gene data show CDR1 as MGHRA and CDR2 as YSYEKL. The V end lost 0 bases, the J end lost 7 bases, and 12 bases lay between the germline ends. The CDR3 sequence: CASSQEGGGFEAFF. The CDR3 DNA sequence: TGCGCCAGCAGCCAAGAAGGGGGGGGTTTTGAAGCTTTCTTT.

V is TRBV7-2 and J is TRBJ2-7; 7 bases map to TRBD1. J was trimmed by 0 bases and V by 6 bases; bases with no gene match: 5. The CDR3 extends over 14 amino acids. Germline CDR1 reads SGHTA; CDR2 reads FQGNSA. The CDR3, as DNA: TGTGCCAGCAGAATGGGGACAGACTCCTACGAGCAGTACTTC. Its protein product is CASRMGTDSYEQYF. Combining the CDR3 with reference TRBV7-2 and TRBJ2-7 gives the whole variable domain GAGVSQSPSNKVTEKGKDVELRCDPISGHTALYWYRQSLGQGLEFLIYFQGNSAPDKSGLPSDRFSAERTGGSVSTLTIQRTQQEDSAVYLCASRMGTDSYEQYFGPGTRLTVT.